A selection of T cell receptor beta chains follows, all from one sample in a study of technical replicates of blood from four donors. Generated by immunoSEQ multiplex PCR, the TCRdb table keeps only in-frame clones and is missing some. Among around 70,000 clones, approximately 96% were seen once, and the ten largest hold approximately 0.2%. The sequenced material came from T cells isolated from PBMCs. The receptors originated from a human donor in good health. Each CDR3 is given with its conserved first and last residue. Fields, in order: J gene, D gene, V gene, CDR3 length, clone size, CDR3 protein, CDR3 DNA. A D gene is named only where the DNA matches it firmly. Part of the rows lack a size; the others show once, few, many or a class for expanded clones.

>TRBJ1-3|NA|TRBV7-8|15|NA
CASSFWAGAGNTIYF
TGTGCCAGCAGCTTTTGGGCAGGGGCTGGAAACACCATATATTTT
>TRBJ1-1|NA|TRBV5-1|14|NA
CASSLERRNTEAFF
TGCGCCAGCAGCTTGGAGAGAAGGAACACTGAAGCTTTCTTT
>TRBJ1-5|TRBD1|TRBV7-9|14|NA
CASSVGQLNQPQHF
TGTGCCAGCAGCGTGGGACAGCTCAATCAGCCCCAGCATTTT
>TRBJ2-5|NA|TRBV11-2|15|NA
CASSLLRIPEETQYF
TGTGCCAGCAGCTTATTGAGGATTCCCGAAGAGACCCAGTACTTC
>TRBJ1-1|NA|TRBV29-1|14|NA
CSGDRHGGGSEAFF
TGCAGCGGCGATCGGCATGGGGGGGGCTCTGAAGCTTTCTTT
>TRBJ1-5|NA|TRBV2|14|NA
CASSPGQRDQPQHF
TGTGCCAGCAGCCCTGGACAGAGAGATCAGCCCCAGCATTTT
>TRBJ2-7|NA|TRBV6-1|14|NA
CASTGSWGSYEQYF
TGTGCCAGCACCGGGAGTTGGGGCTCCTACGAGCAGTACTTC
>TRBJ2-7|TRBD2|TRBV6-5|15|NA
CASTAGGGGAREQYF
TGTGCCAGCACAGCCGGGGGCGGGGGGGCGAGGGAGCAGTACTTC
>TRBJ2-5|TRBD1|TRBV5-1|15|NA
CASLRAGTGEETQYF
TGCGCCAGCTTACGAGCCGGGACAGGGGAAGAGACCCAGTACTTC
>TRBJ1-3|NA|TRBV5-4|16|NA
CASSRGQTSSGNTIYF
TGTGCCAGCAGCCGAGGACAGACGAGCTCTGGAAACACCATATATTTT
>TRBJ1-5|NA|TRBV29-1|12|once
CSVGQINQPQHF
TGCAGCGTTGGCCAGATCAATCAGCCCCAGCATTTT
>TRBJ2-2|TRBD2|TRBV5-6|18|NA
CASSWTSGGDGYTGELFF
TGTGCCAGCAGCTGGACTAGCGGAGGCGATGGGTACACCGGGGAGCTGTTTTTT
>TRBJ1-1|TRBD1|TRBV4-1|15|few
CASSLQTGRNTEAFF
TGCGCCAGCAGCCTCCAGACAGGGAGGAACACTGAAGCTTTCTTT
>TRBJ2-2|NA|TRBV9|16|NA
CASSVDSGFGTGELFF
TGTGCCAGCAGCGTAGATTCCGGGTTCGGCACCGGGGAGCTGTTTTTT
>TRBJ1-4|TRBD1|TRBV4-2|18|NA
CASSQVPGQGSTNEKLFF
TGTGCCAGCAGCCAAGTGCCGGGACAGGGGAGCACTAATGAAAAACTGTTTTTT
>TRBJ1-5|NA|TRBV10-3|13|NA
CAISPQGDQPQHF
TGTGCCATCAGTCCCCAAGGGGATCAGCCCCAGCATTTT
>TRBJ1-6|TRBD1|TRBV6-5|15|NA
CASSYAGQGHSPLHF
TGTGCCAGCAGTTACGCGGGACAGGGTCATTCACCCCTCCACTTT
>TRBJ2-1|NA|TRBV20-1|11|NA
CSAGTSNEQFF
TGCAGTGCTGGGACATCCAATGAGCAGTTCTTC
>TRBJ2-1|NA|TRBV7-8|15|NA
CASSLARISGNEQFF
TGTGCCAGCAGCTTAGCGCGCATTAGCGGCAATGAGCAGTTCTTC
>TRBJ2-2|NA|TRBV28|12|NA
CASERNTGELFF
TGTGCCAGCGAGAGAAACACCGGGGAGCTGTTTTTT
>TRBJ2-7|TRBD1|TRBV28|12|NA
CASSRDSYEQYF
TGTGCCAGCAGCCGGGACAGCTACGAGCAGTACTTC
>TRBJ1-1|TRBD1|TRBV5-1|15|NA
CASSPATGAHTEAFF
TGCGCCAGCAGCCCGGCGACAGGGGCACACACTGAAGCTTTCTTT
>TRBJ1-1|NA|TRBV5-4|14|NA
CASSLWGQGAEAFF
TGTGCCAGCAGCTTGTGGGGCCAGGGTGCTGAAGCTTTCTTT
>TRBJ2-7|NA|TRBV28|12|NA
CASSLKGYEQYF
TGTGCCAGCAGTTTAAAGGGGTACGAGCAGTACTTC
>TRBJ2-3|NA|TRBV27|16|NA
CASSLSAGLYTDTQYF
TGTGCCAGCAGTTTGAGTGCGGGGCTCTACACAGATACGCAGTATTTT
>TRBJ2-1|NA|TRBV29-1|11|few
CSVARSGEQFF
TGCAGCGTTGCGAGGTCGGGTGAGCAGTTCTTC
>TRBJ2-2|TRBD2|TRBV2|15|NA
CASSEDGGSTGELFF
TGTGCCAGCAGTGAAGACGGGGGGAGTACCGGGGAGCTGTTTTTT
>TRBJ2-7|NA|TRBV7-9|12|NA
CASSLYSYEQYF
TGTGCCAGCAGCCTCTACTCCTACGAGCAGTACTTC
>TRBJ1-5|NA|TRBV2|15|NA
CASSGGTAGSQPQHF
TGTGCCAGCAGTGGCGGGACCGCGGGTAGTCAGCCCCAGCATTTT
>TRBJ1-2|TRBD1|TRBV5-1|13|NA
CASRGQGKYGYTF
TGCGCCAGCAGGGGACAGGGAAAATATGGCTACACCTTC
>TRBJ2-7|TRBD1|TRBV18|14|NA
CASSPGTGSTEQYF
TGTGCCAGCTCACCCGGGACAGGGTCGACCGAGCAGTACTTC
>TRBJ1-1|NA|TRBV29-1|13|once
CSVEDRQFTEAFF
TGCAGCGTTGAAGATCGACAGTTCACTGAAGCTTTCTTT
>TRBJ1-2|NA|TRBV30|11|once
CAWKEAYGYTF
TGTGCCTGGAAGGAGGCCTATGGCTACACCTTC
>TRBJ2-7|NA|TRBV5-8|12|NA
CASSLVNYEQYF
TGTGCCAGCAGCTTGGTCAACTACGAGCAGTACTTC
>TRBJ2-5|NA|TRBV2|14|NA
CASRSGGGSETQYF
TGTGCCAGCAGGTCGGGGGGCGGTTCAGAGACCCAGTACTTC
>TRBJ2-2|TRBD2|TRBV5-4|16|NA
CASSPSGGRYTGELFF
TGTGCCAGCAGCCCCTCGGGCGGGAGGTACACCGGGGAGCTGTTTTTT
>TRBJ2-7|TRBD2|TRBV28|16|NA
CASSPMGLAASYEQYF
TGTGCCAGCAGTCCCATGGGACTAGCGGCTTCCTACGAGCAGTACTTC
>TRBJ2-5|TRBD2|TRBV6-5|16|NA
CASSYSVTSAPETQYF
TGTGCCAGCAGTTACTCGGTGACTAGCGCCCCAGAGACCCAGTACTTC
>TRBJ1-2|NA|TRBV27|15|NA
CASSLTGRGNYGYTF
TGTGCCAGCAGTTTAACGGGAAGGGGGAACTATGGCTACACCTTC
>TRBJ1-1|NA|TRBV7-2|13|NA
CASSISRNTEAFF
TGTGCCAGCAGCATCTCTAGGAACACTGAAGCTTTCTTT
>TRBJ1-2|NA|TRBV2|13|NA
CASSDAGAGGYTF
TGTGCCAGCAGTGACGCGGGGGCAGGAGGCTACACCTTC
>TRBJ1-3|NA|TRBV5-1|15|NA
CASSLASASGNTIYF
TGCGCCAGCAGCTTGGCGTCAGCGTCCGGAAACACCATATATTTT
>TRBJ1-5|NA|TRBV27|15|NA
CASSPGDRVNQPQHF
TGTGCCAGCAGTCCGGGAGACAGAGTCAATCAGCCCCAGCATTTT
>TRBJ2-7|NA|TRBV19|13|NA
CASSTQVRYEQYF
TGTGCCAGTAGTACCCAGGTTCGGTACGAGCAGTACTTC
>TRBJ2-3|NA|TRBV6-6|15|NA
CASSYSDSFTDTQYF
TGTGCCAGCAGTTACTCGGACTCATTTACAGATACGCAGTATTTT
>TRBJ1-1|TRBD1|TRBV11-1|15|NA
CASSLGTGLGTEAFF
TGTGCCAGCAGCTTAGGGACAGGGTTGGGCACTGAAGCTTTCTTT
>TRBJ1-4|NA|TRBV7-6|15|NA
CASRGGFATNEKLFF
TGTGCCAGCAGGGGAGGGTTTGCAACTAATGAAAAACTGTTTTTT
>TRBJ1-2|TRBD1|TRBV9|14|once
CASSSRGQAYGYTF
TGTGCCAGCAGCTCTCGCGGACAGGCATATGGCTACACCTTC
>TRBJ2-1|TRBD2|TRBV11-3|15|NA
CASSRTSGGVNEQFF
TGTGCCAGCAGCCGGACTAGCGGGGGGGTAAATGAGCAGTTCTTC